Below are 20 T cell receptor beta chains sequenced from a single sample in a study of early T cells in non-severe SARS-CoV-2 infection. TCRdb re-derived calls from the 5' RACE reads in MiXCR, one entry per CDR3 protein. Of roughly 30,000 distinct CDR3 sequences in the sample, around 5.8% are singletons; the top ten hold around 30%. Specimen: whole blood, collected at baseline. The receptor source for this set is an adult who was a healthcare worker with PCR-confirmed SARS-CoV-2 infection or an uninfected control (not recorded which).

In its sample, this clonotype was seen many times. The rearrangement uses TRBV7-9 and TRBJ2-3, with no clear D. Trimming stripped 1 base from V and 6 bases from J, with 11 bases between. Germline V CDR1 and CDR2: SEHNR, FQNEAQ (reference sequence). This CDR3 region has 14 residues. The CDR3 here is CASSLGLSIDTQYF. The CDR3, as DNA: TGTGCCAGCAGCTTAGGATTGTCTATCGATACGCAGTATTTT. Supplemented by reference TRBV7-9 and TRBJ2-3, the full variable domain reads DTGVSQNPRHKITKRGQNVTFRCDPISEHNRLYWYRQTLGQGPEFLTYFQNEAQLEKSRLLSDRFSAERPKGSFSTLEIQRTEQGDSAMYLCASSLGLSIDTQYFGPGTRLTVL.

In its sample, this clonotype was seen many times. The V gene is TRBV4-2, the J gene TRBJ2-1, with 10 bases lining up with TRBD2. CDR3 length: 19 amino acids. With 0 bases clipped from V and 5 bases from J, the junction kept 13 bases outside the gene matches. Germline-derived CDR1 and CDR2 are LGHNA and YNFKEQ. CDR3: CASSQDLGGGLAVNNEQFF. Here the CDR3 DNA reads TGTGCCAGCAGCCAAGATCTAGGGGGCGGACTAGCGGTGAACAATGAGCAGTTCTTC.

The V gene is TRBV7-3, the J gene TRBJ2-1; 8 bases line up with TRBD2. Losses at the gene ends were 5 bases for V and 4 bases for J; bases not matched to a gene: 7. Germline V gene sequence: CDR1 SGHTA, CDR2 FQGTGA. The CDR3 contains 15 residues. The CDR3 DNA is TGTGCCAGCAGCATCACTAGCGGCCCTTACAATGAGCAGTTCTTC. Its translation is CASSITSGPYNEQFF.

V gene TRBV5-6 combines with J gene TRBJ2-3; 12 bases map to TRBD1. From germline, CDR1 is SGHDT and CDR2 YYEEEE. The CDR3 spans 16 residues. Trimming at V came to 2 bases and at J to 5 bases, leaving 6 bases not matched to a gene. The CDR3 loop reads CASSLGTGGFGDTQYF. The CDR3 DNA follows: TGTGCCAGCAGCTTAGGGACAGGGGGCTTCGGAGATACGCAGTATTTT.

This clonotype appeared many times. The chain joins TRBV5-1 to TRBJ2-5; tentative D call: TRBD2 (5 bases). CDR3 length: 16 residues. V was trimmed by 4 bases and J by 0 bases, leaving 16 bases between them. Germline loops: CDR1 SGHRS, CDR2 YFSETQ. CDR3 residues: CASSEGSVGYQETQYF. CDR3 nucleotide sequence: TGCGCCAGCAGCGAGGGCTCGGTGGGGTACCAAGAGACCCAGTACTTC.

This clonotype was recorded at least ten times. The rearrangement uses TRBV18 and TRBJ2-3; no firm D call. The CDR3 runs to 12 residues. Germline V gene data show CDR1 as KGHSH and CDR2 as LQKENI. The V end lost 3 bases, the J end lost 5 bases, and 6 bases lay between the germline ends. The CDR3 bases are TGTGCCAGCTCACCCCAAAGAGATACGCAGTATTTT. It yields the protein CASSPQRDTQYF.

This clonotype was observed at least ten times. This sequence joins TRBV5-4 and TRBJ2-1; 15 nucleotides line up with TRBD2. V shed 4 bases and J 7 bases; nucleotides not matched to a gene: 9. This CDR3 spans 17 amino acids. Germline V gene lookup returns CDR1 SGHNT and CDR2 YYREEE (reference sequence). The CDR3 coding sequence is TGTGCCAGCAGCGTGGGACTAGCGGGAGGATCGAGGAATGAGCAGTTCTTC. This sequence encodes CASSVGLAGGSRNEQFF.

As for this clonotype: A much larger clone is a single base away; this may be a read error. The chain couples TRBV12-3 or TRBV12-4 to TRBJ2-7, with D perhaps TRBD1 (6 bases). The CDR3 consists of 14 residues. Trimming took off 4 bases at V and 2 bases at J, with 12 bases between the two ends. DNA for the CDR3: TGTGCCAGCAGTTACTCCGGGACACCCTACGAGCAGTACTTC. Translated, it gives CASSYSGTPYEQYF.

The chain joins TRBV5-6 to TRBJ2-5; TRBD2 might be the D (6 bases). CDR1 is SGHDT and CDR2 is YYEEEE in the germline V gene. Deletions cut 4 bases from V and 5 bases from J, with 18 bases between. There are 15 residues in the CDR3. The chain's CDR3 is CASSPFSGAGETQYF. The CDR3 DNA reads TGTGCCAGCAGCCCGTTTAGCGGCGCAGGCGAGACCCAGTACTTC.

In its sample, this clonotype was seen many times. The V and J genes are TRBV27 and TRBJ2-3; D possibly matches TRBD1 or TRBD2 (5 bases each). The CDR3 is made up of 13 amino acids. Germline values: CDR1 MNHEY, CDR2 SMNVEV (reference sequence). Trimming shortened V by 7 bases and J by 2 bases, and 10 bases separated the two germline ends. The CDR3 region has the DNA TGTGCCAGCACTGGGACGGTCACAGATACGCAGTATTTT. This translates into CASTGTVTDTQYF.

This clonotype was seen ten or more times. CDR3 sequence: CASSYSIDRAYTQYF. The CDR3 DNA sequence: TGTGCCAGCAGTTACTCGATAGACCGTGCATATACGCAGTATTTT. The V call is TRBV6-5, the J call TRBJ2-3; D remains ambiguous. Trimming took off 0 bases at V and 7 bases at J, with 14 bases between the two ends. The CDR3 runs to 15 residues. Germline-derived CDR1 and CDR2 are MNHEY and SVGAGI.

This clonotype was picked up many times. This rearrangement joins TRBV19 to TRBJ2-1, with a tentative D call TRBD1 (6 bases). The CDR3 consists of 14 residues. The ends were cut back, 3 bases at V and 9 bases at J, with 15 bases in the middle. Germline lookup yields CDR1 LNHDA and CDR2 SQIVND (reference sequence). The CDR3 DNA reads TGTGCCAGTAGTATGAGAGGGGGACATGGTGAGCAGTTCTTC. This translates into CASSMRGGHGEQFF. The variable domain in full, completed from reference TRBV19 and TRBJ2-1, reads DGGITQSPKYLFRKEGQNVTLSCEQNLNHDAMYWYRQDPGQGLRLIYYSQIVNDFQKGDIAEGYSVSREKKESFPLTVTSAQKNPTAFYLCASSMRGGHGEQFFGPGTRLTVL.

This clonotype appeared many times. A read error may produce the germline difference seen at one junction end. V is TRBV7-7 and J is TRBJ2-5; TRBD2 agrees at 9 bases. From germline, CDR1 is SSHAT and CDR2 FNYEAQ (reference sequence). The CDR3 runs to 16 residues. The CDR3 reads CASSPGLAFTQETQYF. As DNA, the CDR3 is TGTGCTAGCAGCCCGGGACTAGCCTTCACTCAAGAGACCCAGTACTTC.

This clonotype was counted ten times or more. The chain couples TRBV5-4 to TRBJ2-5; D is possibly TRBD1 (5 bases). This CDR3 has 13 amino acids. Trimming removed 1 base from V and 5 bases from J, with 9 bases in between. Germline V gives CDR1 SGHNT, CDR2 YYREEE (reference sequence). As DNA, the CDR3 is TGTGCCAGCAGCTTGAGGGGTGGGGAGACCCAGTACTTC. Translating it yields CASSLRGGETQYF.

V and J are TRBV6-6 and TRBJ2-7; 7 bases align to TRBD2. This CDR3 is built from 15 residues. With V trimmed by 6 bases and J by 2 bases, 10 bases remained unmatched. Germline lookup yields CDR1 MNHNY and CDR2 SVGAGI (reference sequence). The CDR3, as DNA: TGTGCCAGCAGCTCAACGCGGGGGATACCCTACGAGCAGTACTTC. Translation gives CASSSTRGIPYEQYF.

The J gene is TRBJ2-3, the V gene TRBV7-3, with D maybe TRBD1 (5 bases). The CDR3 is 14 residues long. Trimming took off 5 bases at V and 2 bases at J, with 11 bases between the two ends. Germline CDR1 and CDR2: SGHTA and FQGTGA. The CDR3 sequence: CASSPQGNTDTQYF. CDR3 DNA: TGTGCCAGCAGCCCCCAGGGAAACACAGATACGCAGTATTTT.

This clonotype was detected many times. This chain connects TRBV5-1 to TRBJ1-4; D unresolved. CDR1 is SGHRS and CDR2 is YFSETQ in the germline V gene. The V and J ends lost 0 bases and 0 bases respectively, with 9 bases between them. The CDR3 extends over 16 amino acids. The CDR3 DNA follows: TGCGCCAGCAGCTTGGACAAGGTATCAACTAATGAAAAACTGTTTTTT. It yields the protein CASSLDKVSTNEKLFF.

The rearrangement joins TRBV12-3 or TRBV12-4 to TRBJ1-1, with TRBD1 as a possible D gene (6 bases). This CDR3 has 13 residues. Trimming stripped 2 bases from V and 3 bases from J, with 7 bases between. DNA for the CDR3: TGTGCCAGCAGTTTAAAGGGGGACACTGAAGCTTTCTTT. This translates into CASSLKGDTEAFF.

This chain links TRBV29-1 with TRBJ2-7; possibly TRBD1 or TRBD2 for D (5 bases each). CDR1 and CDR2 from the germline V gene are SQVTM and ANQGSEA. Trimming removed 4 bases from V and 5 bases from J, with 12 bases in between. The CDR3 is 12 amino acids. The CDR3 loop is CSVGPGRDEQYF. The CDR3 DNA sequence: TGCAGCGTTGGACCAGGGCGGGACGAGCAGTACTTC.

This clonotype was recorded at least ten times. The rearrangement links TRBV4-2 to TRBJ2-1, with a possible D match to TRBD2 (5 bases). Trimming stripped 1 base from V and 0 bases from J, with 13 bases between. The CDR3 extends over 17 amino acids. The germline V gene encodes CDR1 LGHNA and CDR2 YNFKEQ. CDR3 in amino acids: CASSQVIAWSSYNEQFF. The CDR3 coding sequence is TGTGCCAGCAGCCAAGTAATAGCGTGGAGCTCCTACAATGAGCAGTTCTTC.